This TCR beta chain was sequenced during a study of beta chain features in type 1 diabetes. Study summary: All of the samples together had some 99 million sorted cells examined.

Germline V gene sequence: CDR1 SGHTA, CDR2 FQGTGA. This CDR3 has 15 residues. The V and J ends lost 4 bases and 3 bases respectively, with 12 bases between them. Expressed TCRB transcripts got sequenced, as all isolated RNA was reverse transcribed. Measured with immunoSEQ multiplex PCR; TCRdb has only the in-frame clones, and not every one. Seen here are roughly 250,000 clones, roughly 21% observed once, and the top ten hold about 0.028%. General study findings and limits: TCRB CDR3s were moderately but significantly shorter in Type 1 diabetes patients in all four CD4+ subsets. The naive, central memory and Treg TCRB repertoires showed an apparent similarity that was greater among patients than among healthy donors.

By way of CD45RO/CCR7/CD25/CD127/CD95/CD27, the CD4+ regulatory, stem cell-like memory, central memory and naive cells were sorted. A note on this clone: Its antigen is as yet unknown.

The sequence was collected from a woman in her thirties or forties with type 1 diabetes. The J gene is TRBJ2-2, the V gene TRBV7-3; the D gene is possibly TRBD1 (7 bases). Material: naive CD4+ T cells from blood. The CDR3 DNA follows: TGTGCCAGCAGCTGGGGGGACAGCTACACCGGGGAGCTGTTTTTT. This encodes CASSWGDSYTGELFF. Looking up the rest from reference TRBV7-3 and TRBJ2-2 gives the full variable domain: GAGVSQTPSNKVTEKGKYVELRCDPISGHTALYWYRQSLGQGPEFLIYFQGTGAADDSGLPNDRFFAVRPEGSVSTLKIQRTERGDSAVYLCASSWGDSYTGELFFGEGSRLTVL.